A selection of T cell receptor beta chains follows, all from one sample in a study of blood T cell repertoires in COVID-19. The repertoire was sequenced with immunoSEQ multiplex PCR; TCRdb's copy has only in-frame clones and lacks some. The data hold 85,000 to 110,000 clones, with around nine tenths observed a single time. Specimen: peripheral blood. The receptors were gathered from a woman aged 80 or over in a cohort sampled during active COVID-19. Each CDR3 is given with its conserved first and last residue. Fields, in order: D gene, J gene, V gene, clone size, CDR3 DNA, CDR3 protein. D genes are given only for firm matches. The size entry is marked missing in some rows and otherwise reads once, few, many or a size class.

D: TRBD2
J: TRBJ2-1
V: TRBV7-9
size: -
DNA: TGTGCCAGCAGCTCTAGCGGGGGGGCCAATGAGCAGTTCTTC
CDR3: CASSSSGGANEQFF

D: -
J: TRBJ2-7
V: TRBV5-1
size: -
DNA: TGCGCCAGCAGCTTGGCCGGACAGGGAGGGCGACAGTACTTC
CDR3: CASSLAGQGGRQYF

D: -
J: TRBJ2-3
V: TRBV19
size: once
DNA: TGTGCCAGTAACCTACAGGGTGCAGATACGCAGTATTTT
CDR3: CASNLQGADTQYF

D: -
J: TRBJ2-1
V: TRBV19
size: -
DNA: TGCTCAACAGGCGGATACTATGAGCAGTTCTTC
CDR3: CSTGGYYEQFF

D: TRBD1
J: TRBJ2-7
V: TRBV5-1
size: -
DNA: TGCGCCAGCAGCATGGGACAGGGAGTGATCCACGAGCAGTACTTC
CDR3: CASSMGQGVIHEQYF

D: -
J: TRBJ1-1
V: TRBV19
size: -
DNA: TGTGCCAGTAGTATTGGGGCAAGCCTTGAAGCTTTCTTT
CDR3: CASSIGASLEAFF

D: TRBD2
J: TRBJ2-1
V: TRBV5-1
size: -
DNA: TGCGCCAGCAGCTTGGGTCCTAGCGGGGGTGGGAATGAGCAGTTCTTC
CDR3: CASSLGPSGGGNEQFF

D: TRBD1
J: TRBJ1-1
V: TRBV10-3
size: few
DNA: TGTGCCATCAGTGATCCCATGACGGGGGACAGGGGGTTTACTGAAGCTTTCTTT
CDR3: CAISDPMTGDRGFTEAFF

D: -
J: TRBJ1-5
V: TRBV10-2
size: -
DNA: TGCGCCAGCAGCCCGGCCGAGGCTCAGCCCCAGCATTTT
CDR3: CASSPAEAQPQHF

D: TRBD1
J: TRBJ2-1
V: TRBV19
size: once
DNA: TGTGCCAGTAACCGGGGACAGGGATACAACAATGAGCAGTTCTTC
CDR3: CASNRGQGYNNEQFF

D: -
J: TRBJ1-5
V: TRBV19
size: -
DNA: TGTGCCAGTAGTATAAGGGGTAGCAATCAGCCCCAGCATTTT
CDR3: CASSIRGSNQPQHF

D: -
J: TRBJ2-5
V: TRBV5-1
size: -
DNA: TGCGCCAGCAGCTTGGACTTAGGGGTCGGAGAGACCCAGTACTTC
CDR3: CASSLDLGVGETQYF

D: TRBD1
J: TRBJ2-7
V: TRBV11-3
size: -
DNA: TGTGCCAGCAGCCGGGACAGGGGCGAGCAGTACTTC
CDR3: CASSRDRGEQYF

D: -
J: TRBJ2-7
V: TRBV6-5
size: -
DNA: TGTGCCAGCACCGTGGGGGGCGAGCAGTACTTC
CDR3: CASTVGGEQYF

D: -
J: TRBJ2-5
V: TRBV12-5
size: -
DNA: TGTGCTAGCCTAGCCCCTAACCAAGAGACCCAGTACTTC
CDR3: CASLAPNQETQYF

D: TRBD1
J: TRBJ1-5
V: TRBV29-1
size: -
DNA: TGCAGGATCTCGCGGGACAGCATCCATCAGCCCCAGCATTTT
CDR3: CRISRDSIHQPQHF

D: -
J: TRBJ2-1
V: TRBV27
size: -
DNA: TGTGCCAGCAGTTCTGGACTAAACTACAATGAGCAGTTCTTC
CDR3: CASSSGLNYNEQFF

D: -
J: TRBJ1-4
V: TRBV9
size: -
DNA: TGTGCCAGCAGCCCCCTGGGGGGTGAAAAACTGTTTTTT
CDR3: CASSPLGGEKLFF

D: -
J: TRBJ2-3
V: TRBV28
size: -
DNA: TGTGCCAGTGAGAGCCTGGTAGATACGCAGTATTTT
CDR3: CASESLVDTQYF

D: -
J: TRBJ1-1
V: TRBV7-9
size: -
DNA: TGTGCCAGCACCCCGGGAGGTAGCACTGAAGCTTTCTTT
CDR3: CASTPGGSTEAFF

D: -
J: TRBJ2-5
V: TRBV7-7
size: -
DNA: TGTGCTAGCAGCTTTGGCCCCATCCAAGAGACCCAGTACTTC
CDR3: CASSFGPIQETQYF

D: -
J: TRBJ2-3
V: TRBV5-4
size: -
DNA: TGTGCCAGCAGCTTGCAGGGTTTCACAGATACGCAGTATTTT
CDR3: CASSLQGFTDTQYF

D: -
J: TRBJ1-3
V: TRBV6-1
size: -
DNA: TGTGCCAGCAGTGACAAGAGTGGAAACACCATATATTTT
CDR3: CASSDKSGNTIYF

D: TRBD1
J: TRBJ1-4
V: TRBV7-9
size: -
DNA: TGTGCCAGCAGCTTAGGACAGGGGACGGGAAAACTGTTTTTT
CDR3: CASSLGQGTGKLFF

D: -
J: TRBJ2-1
V: TRBV13
size: once
DNA: TGTGCCAGCAGCCCTACTTACAGAGCTGAGCAGTTCTTC
CDR3: CASSPTYRAEQFF

D: -
J: TRBJ1-1
V: TRBV20-1
size: -
DNA: TGCAGTGCTTTATACAGGGAGGCTTTCTTT
CDR3: CSALYREAFF

D: -
J: TRBJ1-1
V: TRBV3-1/TRBV3-2
size: -
DNA: TGTGCCAGCAGCCAAGACGGTCGCGCTTTCTTT
CDR3: CASSQDGRAFF

D: TRBD1
J: TRBJ2-3
V: TRBV6-5
size: -
DNA: TGTGCCAGCGGAGCACAGGGGCACCGCACAGATACGCAGTATTTT
CDR3: CASGAQGHRTDTQYF

D: TRBD2
J: TRBJ2-5
V: TRBV3-1/TRBV3-2
size: -
DNA: TGTGCCACCTCGGGACTAGAAGAGACCCAGTACTTC
CDR3: CATSGLEETQYF

D: TRBD1
J: TRBJ2-7
V: TRBV7-9
size: -
DNA: TGTGCCAGCAGCCGCCGGGACAGCCTTTACGAGCAGTACTTC
CDR3: CASSRRDSLYEQYF

D: TRBD1
J: TRBJ2-5
V: TRBV24-1
size: -
DNA: TGTGCCACCAGTGACCCCAGGGGGGAGACCCAGTACTTC
CDR3: CATSDPRGETQYF

D: TRBD2
J: TRBJ2-3
V: TRBV5-1
size: -
DNA: TGCGCCAGCAGCTCTATATCAGCGGGGGGACCCAACGAGATCACAGATACGCAGTATTTT
CDR3: CASSSISAGGPNEITDTQYF

D: TRBD2
J: TRBJ2-3
V: TRBV10-3
size: -
DNA: TGTGCCATCAGCGGACTAGCGGGGGCGGATACGCAGTATTTT
CDR3: CAISGLAGADTQYF

D: TRBD2
J: TRBJ2-7
V: TRBV29-1
size: -
DNA: TGCAGCGTTGGGACTAGCGGCTCCTACGAGCAGTACTTC
CDR3: CSVGTSGSYEQYF

D: -
J: TRBJ2-3
V: TRBV6-6
size: -
DNA: TGTGCCAGCAGTTTCGGGGATAGGGATAGCACAGATACGCAGTATTTT
CDR3: CASSFGDRDSTDTQYF

D: TRBD1
J: TRBJ1-1
V: TRBV23-1
size: -
DNA: TGCGCCAGCAGTCAACGAGCAGACAGGGACAGTCCCACTGAAGCTTTCTTT
CDR3: CASSQRADRDSPTEAFF

D: TRBD1
J: TRBJ2-1
V: TRBV28
size: -
DNA: TGTGCCAGCAGGGGACAGGGGGAAGGCAATGAGCAGTTCTTC
CDR3: CASRGQGEGNEQFF

D: -
J: TRBJ1-5
V: TRBV5-8
size: -
DNA: TGTGCCAGCAGCTGGCGACAGTCCAGCAATCAGCCCCAGCATTTT
CDR3: CASSWRQSSNQPQHF

D: TRBD2
J: TRBJ2-1
V: TRBV19
size: -
DNA: TGTGCCAGTTCTAGCGGGGGGACCCTAATTTCTTCCTACAATGAGCAGTTCTTC
CDR3: CASSSGGTLISSYNEQFF

D: TRBD2
J: TRBJ2-7
V: TRBV29-1
size: -
DNA: TGCAGCGCGCGGACTAGCGGAACCTACGAGCAGTACTTC
CDR3: CSARTSGTYEQYF

D: TRBD1
J: TRBJ1-1
V: TRBV5-1
size: -
DNA: TGCGCCAGCAGCTCGTTGGGACAGGGGTACACTGAAGCTTTCTTT
CDR3: CASSSLGQGYTEAFF

D: TRBD2
J: TRBJ2-4
V: TRBV28
size: -
DNA: TGTGCCAGCAGTTGGGGGGGGAACATTCAGTACTTC
CDR3: CASSWGGNIQYF